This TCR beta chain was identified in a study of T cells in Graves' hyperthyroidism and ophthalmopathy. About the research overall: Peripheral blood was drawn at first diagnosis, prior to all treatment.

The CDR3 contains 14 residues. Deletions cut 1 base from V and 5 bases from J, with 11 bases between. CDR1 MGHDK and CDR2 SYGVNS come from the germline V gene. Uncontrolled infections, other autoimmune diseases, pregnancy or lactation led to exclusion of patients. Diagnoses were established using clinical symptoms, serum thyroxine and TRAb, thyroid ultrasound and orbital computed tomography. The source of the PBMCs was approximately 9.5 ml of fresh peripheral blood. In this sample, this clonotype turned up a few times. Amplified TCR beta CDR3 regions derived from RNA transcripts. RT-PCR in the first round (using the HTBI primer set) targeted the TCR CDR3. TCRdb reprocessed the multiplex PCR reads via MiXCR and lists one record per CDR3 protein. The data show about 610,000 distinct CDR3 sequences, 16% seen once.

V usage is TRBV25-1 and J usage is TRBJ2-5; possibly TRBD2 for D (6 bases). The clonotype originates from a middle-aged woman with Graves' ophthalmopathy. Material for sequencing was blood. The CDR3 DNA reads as TGTGCCAGCAGTGAATCCACTAGCTGGGAGACCCAGTACTTC. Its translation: CASSESTSWETQYF.